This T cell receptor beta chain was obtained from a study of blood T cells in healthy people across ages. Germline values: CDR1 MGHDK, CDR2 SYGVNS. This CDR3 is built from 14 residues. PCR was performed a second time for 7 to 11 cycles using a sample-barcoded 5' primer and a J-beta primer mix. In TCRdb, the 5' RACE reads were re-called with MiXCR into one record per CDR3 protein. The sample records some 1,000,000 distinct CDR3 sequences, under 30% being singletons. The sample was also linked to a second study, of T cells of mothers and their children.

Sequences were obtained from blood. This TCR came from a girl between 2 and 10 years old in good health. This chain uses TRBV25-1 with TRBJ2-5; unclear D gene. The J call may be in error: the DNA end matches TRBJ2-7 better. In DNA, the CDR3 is TGTGCCAGCAGTGTTGCGCTGGGTTCCTACGAGCAGTACTTC. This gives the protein CASSVALGSYEQYF.